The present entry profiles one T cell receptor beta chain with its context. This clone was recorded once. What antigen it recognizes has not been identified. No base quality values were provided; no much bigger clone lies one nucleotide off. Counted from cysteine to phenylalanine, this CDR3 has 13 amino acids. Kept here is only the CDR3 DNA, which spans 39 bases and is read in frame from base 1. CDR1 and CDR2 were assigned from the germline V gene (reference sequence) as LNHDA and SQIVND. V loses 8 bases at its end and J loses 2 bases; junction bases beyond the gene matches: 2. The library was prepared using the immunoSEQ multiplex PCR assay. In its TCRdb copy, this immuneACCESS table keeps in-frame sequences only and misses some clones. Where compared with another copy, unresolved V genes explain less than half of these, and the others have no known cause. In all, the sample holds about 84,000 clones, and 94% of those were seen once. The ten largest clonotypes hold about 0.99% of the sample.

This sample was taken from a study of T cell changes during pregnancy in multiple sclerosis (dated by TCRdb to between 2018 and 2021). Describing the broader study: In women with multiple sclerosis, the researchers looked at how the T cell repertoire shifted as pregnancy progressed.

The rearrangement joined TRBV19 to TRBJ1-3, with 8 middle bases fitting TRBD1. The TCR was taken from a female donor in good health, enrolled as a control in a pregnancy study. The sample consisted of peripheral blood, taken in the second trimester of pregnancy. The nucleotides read TGTGCCAGTGCGGACAGGGCTGGAAACACCATATATTTT. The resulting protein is CASADRAGNTIYF.